Below are 31 T cell receptor beta chains sequenced from a single sample in a study of T-cell memory formation after mild COVID-19. TCRdb passed the 5' RACE reads through MiXCR, listing each CDR3 protein once. Among fewer than 350,000 distinct CDR3 sequences listed, 13% to 15% were seen once. Source material: PBMCs or a T cell subset sorted from them (not recorded which). The receptors derive from a man aged 18 to 29 who had mild COVID-19 (a few samples of this study predate the infection). Cell type and time point are not known.

This clonotype was detected many times. The chain recombines TRBV7-2 with TRBJ2-5; D is undetermined. The V end lost 4 bases, the J end lost 0 bases, and 3 bases lay between the germline ends. This CDR3 region has 12 residues. Germline V lookup: CDR1 SGHTA, CDR2 FQGNSA. CDR3 in amino acids: CASSYYQETQYF. The CDR3 coding sequence is TGTGCCAGCAGCTACTACCAAGAGACCCAGTACTTC. The whole variable domain, filled in from reference TRBV7-2 and TRBJ2-5, reads GAGVSQSPSNKVTEKGKDVELRCDPISGHTALYWYRQSLGQGLEFLIYFQGNSAPDKSGLPSDRFSAERTGGSVSTLTIQRTQQEDSAVYLCASSYYQETQYFGPGTRLLVL.

In this sample, this clonotype turned up a few times. The V and J genes are TRBV19 and TRBJ1-1; TRBD1 might be the D (6 bases). The CDR3 consists of 12 residues. V lost 5 bases and J 8 bases, leaving 12 bases between the germline ends. Germline assignment: CDR1 LNHDA and CDR2 SQIVND (reference sequence). CDR3 sequence reads: CASSPSDREAFF. CDR3 bases: TGTGCCAGTAGTCCCTCGGACAGAGAAGCTTTCTTT.

This clonotype was found a few times. J is TRBJ2-1 and V is TRBV2, with D maybe TRBD2 (5 bases). V lost 4 bases, J lost 3 bases, and 13 bases lay in between. This CDR3 has 15 amino acids. The germline V gene has CDR1 SNHLY and CDR2 FYNNEI. The CDR3 DNA reads TGTGCCAGCAGTGGGTTGTTTCGGGGCTACAATGAGCAGTTCTTC. This sequence encodes CASSGLFRGYNEQFF.

There are a few counts of this clonotype. V is TRBV27 and J is TRBJ1-6, with TRBD1 as a possible D gene (5 bases). Trimming pared 3 bases from V and 6 bases from J, leaving 12 bases between. The CDR3 is 15 amino acids. The germline V gene encodes CDR1 MNHEY and CDR2 SMNVEV (reference sequence). The CDR3 is CASSFGRAGNSPLHF. As DNA, the CDR3 is TGTGCCAGCAGTTTCGGCAGGGCGGGTAATTCACCCCTCCACTTT.

Many counts were recorded for this clonotype. This chain links TRBV20-1 with TRBJ2-1; 8 nucleotides line up with TRBD2. CDR1 and CDR2 (germline): DFQATT, SNEGSKA (reference sequence). Trimming took 5 bases from V and 5 from J; bases not matched to a gene: 8. This CDR3 region has 14 residues. The CDR3 sequence is CSAESGGRDNEQFF. CDR3 DNA: TGCAGTGCTGAGTCGGGGGGGCGAGACAATGAGCAGTTCTTC.

V is TRBV11-3 and J is TRBJ1-1; 8 nucleotides line up with TRBD1. V lost 10 bases to trimming and J lost 6 bases; unmatched junction nucleotides: 13. Germline V CDR1 and CDR2: SGHNT, YENEEA. The CDR3 loop spans 14 amino acids. The CDR3: CATFLDRVFSEAFF. In nucleotides, the CDR3 is TGTGCCACCTTTCTGGACAGGGTGTTTTCTGAAGCTTTCTTT.

This clonotype has only a few counts. The J gene is TRBJ1-6, the V gene TRBV4-1, with unresolved D. This CDR3 is built from 17 residues. Germline-derived CDR1 and CDR2 are MGHRA and YSYEKL. Trimming took 4 bases from V and 5 from J, leaving 18 bases between them. Here the CDR3 reads CASSPRVASGNNSPLHF. For the CDR3, the DNA is TGCGCCAGCAGCCCCCGGGTGGCCAGTGGGAATAATTCACCCCTCCACTTT.

This clonotype was counted between two and nine times. V usage is TRBV7-9 and J usage is TRBJ2-5; 7 positions agree with TRBD1. This CDR3 spans 16 amino acids. V was pared by 4 bases and J by 5 bases, with 13 bases of the junction left unmatched. Germline V CDR1 and CDR2: SEHNR, FQNEAQ (reference sequence). The CDR3, as DNA: TGTGCCAGCAGCTCACTACGGGACAGCGACGGTGAGACCCAGTACTTC. Translated, it gives CASSSLRDSDGETQYF.

This clonotype was seen repeatedly, ten times or more. The chain has TRBV29-1 and TRBJ1-4; D uncertain. The V and J ends lost 4 bases and 7 bases respectively, with 13 bases between them. Per germline, CDR1 SQVTM and CDR2 ANQGSEA. This CDR3 is 13 amino acids long. The CDR3 DNA sequence: TGCAGCGTTGGAGAGAAACCCTTTGAAAAACTGTTTTTT. Its translation is CSVGEKPFEKLFF.

This clonotype was seen more than once but under ten times. This chain uses TRBV20-1 with TRBJ2-7; TRBD1 might be the D (6 bases). V dropped 4 bases and J dropped 0 bases, with 10 bases sitting between them. The CDR3 sequence is 13 residues long. From germline, CDR1 is DFQATT and CDR2 SNEGSKA (reference sequence). CDR3 protein: CSANRDNSYEQYV. CDR3 DNA: TGCAGTGCTAACCGGGACAACTCCTACGAGCAGTACGTC.

The CDR3 region is CASSIPAGGGEQYF. The CDR3 bases are TGTGCCAGTAGTATCCCGGCTGGCGGGGGCGAGCAGTACTTC. The V gene is TRBV19, the J gene TRBJ2-7, with TRBD2 matching 7 bases. The CDR3 covers 14 residues. Germline CDR1 LNHDA, CDR2 SQIVND (reference sequence). Germline trimming cut 3 bases from V and 6 bases from J; bases unmatched to any gene: 8.

This clonotype occurred a few times. V and J are TRBV29-1 and TRBJ1-2, with 10 positions matching TRBD1. Germline lookup yields CDR1 SQVTM and CDR2 ANQGSEA. The CDR3 is made up of 12 amino acids. Trimming removed 6 bases from V and 8 bases from J; junction bases left unmatched: 6. CDR3 in amino acids: CSVRQGAGGYTF. The CDR3 bases are TGCAGCGTCAGACAGGGGGCGGGAGGCTACACCTTC.

The rearrangement uses TRBV20-1 and TRBJ2-2; D uncertain. Deletions cut 0 bases from V and 3 bases from J, with 8 bases between. The CDR3 has 14 amino acids. Germline V gives CDR1 DFQATT, CDR2 SNEGSKA (reference sequence). In nucleotides, the CDR3 is TGCAGTGCTAGAGAATATTCTGACACCGGGGAGCTGTTTTTT. Translation: CSAREYSDTGELFF.

This clonotype was counted between two and nine times. The chain employs TRBV5-1 and TRBJ1-1; D may be TRBD1 (5 bases). The V end was cut by 0 bases, the J end by 1 base, with 13 bases between. From germline, CDR1 is SGHRS and CDR2 YFSETQ. CDR3 length: 16 residues. CDR3 region: CASSLGSGIPNTEAFF. The CDR3 DNA reads as TGCGCCAGCAGCTTGGGGTCAGGGATCCCGAACACTGAAGCTTTCTTT.

This clonotype has only one observation. The V call is TRBV29-1, the J call TRBJ1-1; tentatively, D is TRBD1 (6 bases). Trimming left V 1 base short and J 1 base short, with 10 bases between. CDR1 is SQVTM, CDR2 ANQGSEA, per germline. This CDR3 is 14 amino acids long. DNA for the CDR3: TGCAGCGTTGAAGTAACAGGGTCGAACACTGAAGCTTTCTTT. It codes for CSVEVTGSNTEAFF.

The chain joins TRBV20-1 to TRBJ2-1; 11 bases fit TRBD2. With V trimmed by 2 bases and J by 8 bases, 5 bases remained unmatched. Germline lookup yields CDR1 DFQATT and CDR2 SNEGSKA (reference sequence). This CDR3 contains 14 residues. CDR3 protein: CSARNSGGADEQFF. The DNA of the CDR3 is TGCAGTGCTAGAAATAGCGGGGGGGCCGATGAGCAGTTCTTC.

This clonotype turned up a few times. V and J are TRBV6-6 and TRBJ2-7; 11 positions agree with TRBD1. The V segment lost 0 bases and the J segment 0 bases; nucleotides outside the gene matches: 1. Germline V CDR1 and CDR2: MNHNY, SVGAGI (reference sequence). This CDR3 contains 16 residues. The CDR3, as DNA: TGTGCCAGCAGTTACTCCGGGACAGGGGGCTCCTACGAGCAGTACTTC. Translated: CASSYSGTGGSYEQYF.

This chain joins TRBV20-1 and TRBJ1-2; 7 nucleotides agree with TRBD1. CDR1 and CDR2 from the germline V gene are DFQATT and SNEGSKA (reference sequence). The V and J ends lost 3 bases and 3 bases, in that order; junction bases with no gene match: 7. The CDR3 totals 14 residues. The CDR3 sequence: CSARDRRLHYGYTF. CDR3 DNA: TGCAGTGCTAGGGACAGGAGGCTACACTATGGCTACACCTTC.

Only a few counts were recorded for this clonotype. The genes are TRBV5-1 and TRBJ1-4; 8 bases fit TRBD1. Germline lookup yields CDR1 SGHRS and CDR2 YFSETQ. The junction had 16 bases not matched to a gene; V was cut back by 8 bases and J by 7 bases. There are 16 residues in the CDR3. CDR3 sequence reads: CASCDRGRAGSEKLFF. CDR3 nucleotides: TGCGCCAGTTGCGACAGGGGCCGCGCGGGTAGTGAAAAACTGTTTTTT.

This clonotype showed up just a few times. This chain links TRBV7-9 with TRBJ2-1, with D perhaps TRBD1 (6 bases). CDR3 length equals 13 residues. V lost 5 bases to trimming and J lost 12 bases, with 17 bases between them. CDR1 is SEHNR, CDR2 FQNEAQ, per germline (reference sequence). In DNA form, the CDR3 reads TGTGCCAGCAGCCCCACACTACAGGGCTGGCAGTTCTTC. Its protein is CASSPTLQGWQFF.

CDR3 bases: TGTGCCAGCACCAGACAGGACTATGGCTACACCTTC. As protein: CASTRQDYGYTF. The chain joins TRBV6-2 or TRBV6-3 to TRBJ1-2; the D gene is possibly TRBD1 (6 bases). The CDR3 has 12 residues. Trimming took 7 bases from V and 3 from J, leaving 9 bases between them. Germline V lookup: CDR1 MNHEY, CDR2 SVGEGT.

The sample holds a few counts of this clonotype. V usage is TRBV6-5 and J usage is TRBJ2-1; D is unclear. Germline V gene sequence: CDR1 MNHEY, CDR2 SVGAGI. CDR3 length: 12 residues. V lost 5 bases, J lost 9 bases, and 11 bases lay in between. Written as DNA, the CDR3 is TGTGCCAGCAGTCGCCCTCGAGGTGAGCAGTTCTTC. Protein product: CASSRPRGEQFF.

Many counts were recorded for this clonotype. The chain has TRBV5-1 and TRBJ2-5, with 8 nucleotides matching TRBD2. This CDR3 contains 15 residues. V gave up 0 bases and J gave up 3 bases; unmatched junction bases: 4. In germline, CDR1 is SGHRS, CDR2 YFSETQ. CDR3 sequence (DNA): TGCGCCAGCAGCTTGGGGACAGCGGGGGAAGAGACCCAGTACTTC. Translation: CASSLGTAGEETQYF.

This clonotype has a handful of counts. The chain carries TRBV7-8 and TRBJ1-2, with a weak D call TRBD1 (5 bases). Germline V gives CDR1 SGHVS, CDR2 FQNEAQ. V lost 1 base and J 0 bases, leaving 9 bases between the germline ends. This CDR3 spans 15 amino acids. CDR3 loop: CASSLGGWTNYGYTF. The CDR3 DNA reads TGTGCCAGCAGCTTAGGGGGCTGGACTAACTATGGCTACACCTTC.

This clonotype was seen at least ten times. The chain has TRBV7-2 and TRBJ2-1; D not certain. This CDR3 spans 13 amino acids. Germline CDR1 and CDR2: SGHTA and FQGNSA. Trimming shortened V by 2 bases and J by 7 bases, and 9 bases separated the two germline ends. CDR3 amino acids: CASSLRVRNEQFF. DNA of the CDR3: TGTGCCAGCAGCTTACGGGTTAGGAATGAGCAGTTCTTC.

This clonotype was seen repeatedly, ten times or more. This chain connects TRBV14 to TRBJ2-2; TRBD2 matches at 9 bases. V shed 2 bases, J shed 5 bases, and the junction held 12 bases outside the gene matches. This CDR3 contains 18 residues. CDR1 and CDR2 from the germline V gene are SGHDN and FVKESK. In DNA, the CDR3 is TGTGCCAGCAGCCAAACGCGGGGGGGCCTGAGTAGGACCGGGGAGCTGTTTTTT. This gives the protein CASSQTRGGLSRTGELFF.

This clonotype showed up just a few times. The chain combines TRBV20-1 with TRBJ2-3, with TRBD2 matching over 7 bases. The CDR3 loop spans 16 amino acids. Germline trimming cut 0 bases from V and 1 base from J; bases unmatched to any gene: 7. The V gene's germline CDR1 is DFQATT and CDR2 SNEGSKA (reference sequence). The CDR3 coding sequence is TGCAGTGCTAGAGAACTTTCTAGCGGCCGCACAGATACGCAGTATTTT. This codes for CSARELSSGRTDTQYF.

This clonotype turned up a few times. The genes are TRBV5-1 and TRBJ2-7; D not resolved. Germline V gene data show CDR1 as SGHRS and CDR2 as YFSETQ. The ends were cut back, 0 bases at V and 3 bases at J, with 7 bases in the middle. This CDR3 contains 13 residues. CDR3 in amino acids: CASSLAVDYEQYV. Written as DNA, the CDR3 is TGCGCCAGCAGCTTGGCGGTAGACTACGAGCAGTACGTC.

This clonotype was detected only a few times. An end of the junction differs from the germline gene, which may be a read error. The chain links TRBV15 to TRBJ2-5; a weak D match, TRBD2 (5 bases). Germline V gene sequence: CDR1 LNHNV, CDR2 YYDKDF (reference sequence). CDR3 length equals 12 residues. The CDR3 loop reads CAASRGKETQYF. Here the CDR3 DNA reads TGTGCCGCCAGCCGAGGGAAAGAGACCCAGTACTTC. The full variable domain, in which reference TRBV15 and TRBJ2-5 provide the parts outside the CDR3, is DAMVIQNPRYQVTQFGKPVTLSCSQTLNHNVMYWYQQKSSQAPKLLFHYYDKDFNNEADTPDNFQSRRPNTSFCFLDIRSPGLGDTAMYLCAASRGKETQYFGPGTRLLVL.

This clonotype was counted only a few times. The chain combines TRBV7-9 with TRBJ2-5, with 7 nucleotides matching TRBD1. V shed 4 bases, J shed 2 bases, and the junction held 4 bases outside the gene matches. The CDR3 totals 14 residues. Germline V CDR1 and CDR2: SEHNR, FQNEAQ (reference sequence). The DNA for the CDR3 is TGTGCCAGCAGCTGGGACAGCCAACAAGAGACCCAGTACTTC. Its translation: CASSWDSQQETQYF.

This clonotype was counted only a few times. This rearrangement joins TRBV4-1 to TRBJ1-2; no reliable D call. The CDR3 covers 18 residues. CDR1 and CDR2 (germline): MGHRA, YSYEKL. Trimming took off 2 bases at V and 1 base at J, with 20 bases between the two ends. CDR3 sequence (DNA): TGCGCCAGCAGCCAACCCAGATCCGGACGCACCCTTAACTATGGCTACACCTTC. It encodes CASSQPRSGRTLNYGYTF.